The 26 T cell receptor beta chains in this list originate from one sample, sequenced in a study of blood T cell repertoires in COVID-19. TCRdb's copy holds only in-frame clones and misses some; the assay was immunoSEQ multiplex PCR. The top ten clones hold less than 3.5% of a sample with 200,000 to 250,000 clones, 90% of them seen once. The material sequenced was peripheral blood. These receptors all stem from a man younger than 45 with COVID-19, enrolled during active disease.

The chain is built from TRBV5-6 and TRBJ1-1; D uncertain. The V gene lost 0 bases and the J gene lost 0 bases, with 9 bases spanning the gap. The CDR3 extends over 15 amino acids. Germline V gene sequence: CDR1 SGHDT, CDR2 YYEEEE. The CDR3 sequence: CASSLGQIMNTEAFF. The CDR3 DNA reads TGTGCCAGCAGCTTGGGTCAGATCATGAACACTGAAGCTTTCTTT.

The chain links TRBV5-4 to TRBJ2-7; TRBD1 agrees at 8 bases. CDR3 length: 14 residues. In germline, CDR1 is SGHNT, CDR2 YYREEE (reference sequence). J gave up 3 bases and V 3 bases, and 5 bases lay outside the gene matches. The CDR3 is CASSSSDRVYEQYF. The CDR3 nucleotides are TGTGCCAGCAGCTCTTCGGACAGGGTCTACGAGCAGTACTTC.

This clone has just one count. This chain joins TRBV2 and TRBJ2-7; the match to TRBD2 covers 13 bases. V gave up 6 bases and J gave up 0 bases; unmatched junction bases: 11. The CDR3 sequence is 18 residues long. Per germline, CDR1 SNHLY and CDR2 FYNNEI. The CDR3 spells CASRVLGTSGASSYEQYF. CDR3 nucleotide sequence: TGTGCCAGCAGGGTCCTCGGGACTAGCGGGGCGAGCTCCTACGAGCAGTACTTC.

The gene calls are TRBV10-3 and TRBJ1-2; TRBD1 aligns across 12 bases. CDR1 and CDR2 (germline): ENHRY, SYGVKD. The CDR3 has 14 amino acids. Losses at the gene ends were 11 bases for V and 1 base for J; bases not matched to a gene: 5. CDR3 amino acids: CAAGTGGSNYGYTF. The CDR3 DNA is TGTGCCGCCGGGACAGGGGGCAGTAACTATGGCTACACCTTC.

The chain combines TRBV14 with TRBJ1-3; D is ambiguous. Deletions cut 1 base from V and 2 bases from J, with 9 bases between. This CDR3 is built from 15 residues. Germline lookup yields CDR1 SGHDN and CDR2 FVKESK. CDR3 amino acids: CASSQGQTAGNTIYF. The CDR3, as DNA: TGTGCCAGCAGCCAAGGGCAGACTGCTGGAAACACCATATATTTT. Together with reference TRBV14 and TRBJ1-3, the CDR3 gives the full variable domain: EAGVTQFPSHSVIEKGQTVTLRCDPISGHDNLYWYRRVMGKEIKFLLHFVKESKQDESGMPNNRFLAERTGGTYSTLKVQPAELEDSGVYFCASSQGQTAGNTIYFGEGSWLTVV.

The chain recombines TRBV6-5 with TRBJ2-1; 8 nucleotides align to TRBD2. Germline CDR1 is MNHEY and CDR2 is SVGAGI. The CDR3 is 16 residues long. V gave up 2 bases and J gave up 6 bases; unmatched junction bases: 9. The CDR3 DNA follows: TGTGCCAGCAGTTACGGGTCCGCGGGAGGAACCAATGAGCAGTTCTTC. It yields the protein CASSYGSAGGTNEQFF.

The chain employs TRBV29-1 and TRBJ2-1; possible D gene TRBD1, 6 bases. Trimming cost V 5 bases and J 0 bases, with 14 bases left between them. The germline V gene has CDR1 SQVTM and CDR2 ANQGSEA. This CDR3 has 15 residues. The CDR3 DNA is TGCAGCGTTAACAGGGCAGCCAGCTCCTACAATGAGCAGTTCTTC. This translates into CSVNRAASSYNEQFF.

J is TRBJ1-5 and V is TRBV5-6, with a possible D match to TRBD1 (5 bases). V lost 3 bases, J lost 7 bases, and 17 bases lay in between. The CDR3 is made up of 15 amino acids. Germline V gives CDR1 SGHDT, CDR2 YYEEEE. This CDR3 reads CASSYAPGGGQPQHF. The DNA of the CDR3 is TGTGCCAGCAGCTACGCACCCGGGGGTGGACAGCCCCAGCATTTT.

This chain connects TRBV7-8 to TRBJ1-5; the D gene is possibly TRBD1 (5 bases). V lost 1 base and J 4 bases, leaving 11 bases between the germline ends. The CDR3 loop spans 15 amino acids. Per germline, CDR1 SGHVS and CDR2 FQNEAQ. CDR3 sequence reads: CASSLGLSGNQPQHF. The CDR3, as DNA: TGTGCCAGCAGCTTAGGTCTTTCAGGGAATCAGCCCCAGCATTTT.

The J gene is TRBJ2-7, the V gene TRBV5-1, with D possibly being TRBD1 (5 bases). The V gene lost 2 bases and the J gene lost 2 bases, with 11 bases spanning the gap. Per germline, CDR1 SGHRS and CDR2 YFSETQ. The length of the CDR3 is 14 residues. CDR3 coding DNA: TGCGCCAGCAGCTTCCAGGGCCCCCCCTACGAGCAGTACTTC. Its protein is CASSFQGPPYEQYF.

This chain connects TRBV11-1 to TRBJ2-5, with D unresolved. Trimming stripped 4 bases from V and 3 bases from J, with 9 bases between. This CDR3 contains 13 residues. Germline V lookup: CDR1 SGHAT, CDR2 FQDESV (reference sequence). In DNA form, the CDR3 reads TGTGCCAGCAGCTCCCAGACAAAAGAGACCCAGTACTTC. It encodes CASSSQTKETQYF.

This chain connects TRBV6-2 or TRBV6-3 to TRBJ1-6, with 10 bases lining up with TRBD1. The CDR3 spans 14 residues. Germline V gene sequence: CDR1 MNHEY, CDR2 SVGEGT. Unmatched junction bases numbered 3, after V lost 5 bases and J lost 8 bases. The CDR3 protein is CASSTGTGDSPLHF. In DNA form, the CDR3 reads TGTGCCAGCAGTACCGGGACAGGGGATTCACCCCTCCACTTT.

The V gene is TRBV11-1, the J gene TRBJ1-2, with 7 bases that match TRBD1. The CDR3 is 15 residues long. Germline V lookup: CDR1 SGHAT, CDR2 FQDESV (reference sequence). With V trimmed by 6 bases and J by 0 bases, 7 bases remained unmatched. The CDR3 loop reads CASSPGGHPNYGYTF. CDR3 sequence (DNA): TGTGCCAGCAGTCCAGGGGGTCATCCTAACTATGGCTACACCTTC.

The CDR3 reads CATSDGQGSTEAFF. CDR3 sequence (DNA): TGTGCCACCAGCGACGGACAGGGGTCCACTGAAGCTTTCTTT. This sequence joins TRBV15 and TRBJ1-1; 9 positions agree with TRBD1. Germline trimming cut 5 bases from V and 4 bases from J; bases unmatched to any gene: 5. This CDR3 region has 14 residues. Per germline, CDR1 LNHNV and CDR2 YYDKDF (reference sequence).

The rearrangement links TRBV2 to TRBJ2-6; 9 nucleotides line up with TRBD1. V shed 2 bases and J 0 bases; nucleotides not matched to a gene: 8. Germline V gives CDR1 SNHLY, CDR2 FYNNEI. This CDR3 has 19 amino acids. CDR3 residues: CASSESGTGSYSGANVLTF. The CDR3 DNA sequence: TGTGCCAGCAGTGAATCCGGGACAGGGAGTTACTCTGGGGCCAACGTCCTGACTTTC.

V usage is TRBV4-2 and J usage is TRBJ1-3; D remains unclear. The V gene lost 0 bases and the J gene lost 0 bases, with 6 bases spanning the gap. This CDR3 spans 15 amino acids. Germline V gene data show CDR1 as LGHNA and CDR2 as YNFKEQ. The CDR3 protein is CASSQEPSSGNTIYF. DNA of the CDR3: TGTGCCAGCAGCCAAGAACCCAGCTCTGGAAACACCATATATTTT.

The rearrangement links TRBV4-1 to TRBJ1-1; 8 bases align to TRBD1. Germline V gives CDR1 MGHRA, CDR2 YSYEKL. After removal of 1 base from V and 7 bases from J, the junction contained 20 bases not matched to a gene. This CDR3 region has 19 residues. CDR3 nucleotides: TGCGCCAGCAGCCAAGGCAGGACAGGGATGAGCCGGGTGACGAGTGAAGCTTTCTTT. The encoded protein is CASSQGRTGMSRVTSEAFF.

About this clone itself: Distinct nucleotide sequences in the sample also encode this CDR3. The gene calls are TRBV6-5 and TRBJ1-1; tentatively, D is TRBD1 (5 bases). CDR3 size: 13 residues. Trimming took 2 bases from V and 1 from J, leaving 5 bases between them. Germline lookup yields CDR1 MNHEY and CDR2 SVGAGI. CDR3 residues: CASSYRGNTEAFF. The CDR3 bases are TGTGCCAGCAGTTACAGGGGGAACACTGAAGCTTTCTTT.

The V call is TRBV7-8, the J call TRBJ1-2; TRBD1 aligns across 9 bases. The J segment lost 4 bases and the V segment lost 4 bases, leaving 1 base of the junction unmatched. The CDR3 runs 13 residues. Germline assignment: CDR1 SGHVS and CDR2 FQNEAQ. The CDR3, as DNA: TGTGCCAGCAGCTGGGACAGGGCCTATGGCTACACCTTC. Encoded protein: CASSWDRAYGYTF.

The chain recombines TRBV6-6 with TRBJ1-1, with 8 bases matching TRBD1. CDR3 length: 17 amino acids. Trimming at V came to 5 bases and at J to 2 bases, leaving 13 bases not matched to a gene. Germline V gene sequence: CDR1 MNHNY, CDR2 SVGAGI (reference sequence). The CDR3 DNA is TGTGCCAGCAGTCCTGGACAGGGTATGGGGCCCAACACTGAAGCTTTCTTT. It encodes CASSPGQGMGPNTEAFF.

The rearrangement joins TRBV28 to TRBJ2-7; TRBD1 matches at 8 bases. With 4 bases clipped from V and 0 bases from J, the junction kept 17 bases outside the gene matches. Looked up from germline, CDR1 is MDHEN and CDR2 is SYDVKM. The CDR3 runs 19 residues. This CDR3 is CASSSLSPGTGLSSYEQYF. CDR3 in DNA: TGTGCCAGCAGTTCCTTAAGTCCCGGGACAGGTTTGAGCTCCTACGAGCAGTACTTC.

In regard to this clone: The junction departs from the called germline gene at one end, perhaps through a read error. The genes are TRBV27 and TRBJ1-1; 12 nucleotides line up with TRBD1. The germline CDR1 and CDR2 sequences are MNHEY and SMNVEV (reference sequence). The CDR3 consists of 15 residues. CDR3 DNA: TGTGCCAGCAGGGAGGGACAGGGGGCAGGTGCTGAAGTTTTCTTT. Translated: CASREGQGAGAEVFF.

V gene TRBV6-2 or TRBV6-3 combines with J gene TRBJ2-1, with a weak D call TRBD2 (6 bases). Trimming stripped 2 bases from V and 4 bases from J, with 12 bases between. CDR3 size: 15 residues. The germline V gene has CDR1 MNHEY and CDR2 SVGEGT. In DNA, the CDR3 is TGTGCCAGCAGTTACGGGGGAGCGGGTTACAATGAGCAGTTCTTC. Translation: CASSYGGAGYNEQFF.

The chain uses TRBV4-2 and TRBJ1-5; 10 nucleotides line up with TRBD1. Germline lookup yields CDR1 LGHNA and CDR2 YNFKEQ. V shed 6 bases and J 5 bases; nucleotides not matched to a gene: 10. The CDR3 length is 16 residues. The CDR3 loop is CASSKLGQGDYQPQHF. The CDR3 DNA is TGTGCCAGCAGTAAGCTAGGACAGGGGGACTATCAGCCCCAGCATTTT.

This chain joins TRBV4-3 and TRBJ1-3, with a possible D match to TRBD1 (5 bases). The CDR3 totals 17 residues. Per the germline V gene, CDR1 is LGHNA and CDR2 is YSLEER. V was pared by 2 bases and J by 0 bases, with 14 bases between. The DNA of the CDR3 is TGCGCCAGCAGCCAATGGGGGGACTCCCGCTCTGGAAACACCATATATTTT. Translated: CASSQWGDSRSGNTIYF.

The rearrangement links TRBV7-2 to TRBJ2-3; D perhaps matches TRBD1 (5 bases). The CDR3 runs to 15 residues. Germline CDR1 is SGHTA and CDR2 is FQGNSA. V was clipped by 2 bases and J by 2 bases, with 11 bases between them. The CDR3, as DNA: TGTGCCAGCAGCTTACAGGCAGGGCCCACAGATACGCAGTATTTT. It yields the protein CASSLQAGPTDTQYF.